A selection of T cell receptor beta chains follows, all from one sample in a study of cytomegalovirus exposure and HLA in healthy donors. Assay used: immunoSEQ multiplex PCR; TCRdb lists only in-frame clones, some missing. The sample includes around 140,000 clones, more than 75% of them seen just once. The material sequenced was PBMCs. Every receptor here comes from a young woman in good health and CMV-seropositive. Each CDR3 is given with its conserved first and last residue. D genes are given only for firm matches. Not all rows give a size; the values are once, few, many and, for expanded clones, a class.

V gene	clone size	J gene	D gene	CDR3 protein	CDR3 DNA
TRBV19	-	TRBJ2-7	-	CASSARGPVGGPSSYEQYF	TGTGCCAGTAGTGCCCGGGGACCCGTGGGGGGGCCAAGCTCCTACGAGCAGTACTTC
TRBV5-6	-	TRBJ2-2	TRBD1	CASSLEETGVTGELFF	TGTGCCAGCAGCTTGGAAGAGACAGGGGTAACCGGGGAGCTGTTTTTT
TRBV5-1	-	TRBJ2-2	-	CASSSGFLRKGDTGELFF	TGCGCCAGCAGCTCCGGATTCCTCCGTAAGGGGGACACCGGGGAGCTGTTTTTT
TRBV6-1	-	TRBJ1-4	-	CASSEGVRSATNEKLFF	TGTGCCAGCAGTGAAGGAGTCCGTTCGGCAACTAATGAAAAACTGTTTTTT
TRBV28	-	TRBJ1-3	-	CASLGASSPRNTIYF	TGTGCCAGCCTGGGGGCGAGCTCCCCGCGAAACACCATATATTTT
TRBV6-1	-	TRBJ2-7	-	CASSGQITYEQYF	TGTGCCAGCAGTGGACAGATTACCTACGAGCAGTACTTC
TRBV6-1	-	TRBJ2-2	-	CASSEVGVPGELFF	TGTGCCAGCAGTGAAGTCGGGGTTCCCGGGGAGCTGTTTTTT
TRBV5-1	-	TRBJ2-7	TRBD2	CASSSTSAGAYEQYF	TGCGCCAGCAGCTCCACTAGCGCTGGAGCCTACGAGCAGTACTTC
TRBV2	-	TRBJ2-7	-	CASSEARVFGEQYF	TGTGCCAGCAGTGAAGCGCGGGTCTTCGGCGAGCAGTACTTC
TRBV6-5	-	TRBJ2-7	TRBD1	CASTLDRESYEQYF	TGTGCCAGCACCTTAGACAGGGAGTCCTACGAGCAGTACTTC
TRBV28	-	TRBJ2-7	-	CASSTRRGLGHEQYF	TGTGCCAGCAGTACCCGACGGGGTCTTGGCCACGAGCAGTACTTC
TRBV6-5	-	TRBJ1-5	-	CASSYLQGKGNQPQHF	TGTGCCAGCAGTTACCTACAGGGTAAGGGCAATCAGCCCCAGCATTTT
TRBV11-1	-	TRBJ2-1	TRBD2	CASSPTSGGYNEQFF	TGTGCCAGCAGCCCGACTAGCGGGGGGTACAATGAGCAGTTCTTC
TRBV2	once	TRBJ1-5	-	CASSVDTNQPQHF	TGTGCCAGCAGTGTCGACACGAATCAGCCCCAGCATTTT
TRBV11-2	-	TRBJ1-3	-	CASSFGSGNTIYF	TGTGCCAGCAGCTTCGGCTCTGGAAACACCATATATTTT
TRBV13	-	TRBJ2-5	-	CASTSAGRLKTQYF	TGTGCCAGCACCTCCGCCGGGAGACTTAAGACCCAGTACTTC
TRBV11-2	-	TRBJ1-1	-	CASSLYSRSGGEVNTEAFF	TGTGCCAGCAGCTTATATTCTCGGAGCGGAGGGGAGGTGAACACTGAAGCTTTCTTT
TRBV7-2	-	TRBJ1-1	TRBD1	CASSHYLTGDKGAFF	TGTGCCAGCAGCCATTATCTGACAGGGGATAAAGGAGCTTTCTTT
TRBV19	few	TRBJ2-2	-	CASSIQGPPNTGELFF	TGTGCCAGTAGTATACAGGGGCCCCCGAACACCGGGGAGCTGTTTTTT
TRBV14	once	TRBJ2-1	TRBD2	CASSHRLAGYNEQFF	TGTGCCAGCAGCCATCGACTAGCGGGCTACAATGAGCAGTTCTTC
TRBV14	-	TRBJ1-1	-	CASSQGPGRGYTEAFF	TGTGCCAGCAGCCAGGGTCCGGGACGGGGGTACACTGAAGCTTTCTTT
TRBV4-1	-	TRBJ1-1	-	CASSWTENTEAFF	TGCGCCAGCAGCTGGACAGAGAACACTGAGGCTTTCTTT
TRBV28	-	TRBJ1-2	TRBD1	CASSSGQAYGYTF	TGTGCCAGCAGCTCTGGACAGGCCTATGGCTACACCTTC
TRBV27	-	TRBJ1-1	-	CASSLERNTEAFF	TGTGCCAGCAGTTTAGAGAGGAACACTGAAGCTTTCTTT
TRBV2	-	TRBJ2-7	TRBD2	CASQRGWTYEQYF	TGTGCCAGTCAGCGGGGTTGGACCTACGAGCAGTACTTC
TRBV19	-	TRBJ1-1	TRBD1	CASSAQGLVINEAFF	TGTGCCAGTAGTGCACAGGGGCTGGTTATAAATGAAGCTTTCTTT
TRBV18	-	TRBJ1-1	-	CASSPPNDSGKAFF	TGTGCCAGCTCACCACCCAATGACAGTGGGAAAGCTTTCTTT
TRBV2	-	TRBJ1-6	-	CARARIQDSPLHF	TGTGCCAGAGCCCGAATACAGGATTCACCCCTCCACTTT
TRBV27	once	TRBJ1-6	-	CASSLSRGGINSPLHF	TGTGCCAGCAGTTTAAGCCGAGGGGGAATCAATTCACCCCTCCACTTT
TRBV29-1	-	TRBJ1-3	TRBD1	CSVQGAQLSSGNTIYF	TGCAGCGTTCAGGGGGCCCAACTGAGCTCTGGAAACACCATATATTTT
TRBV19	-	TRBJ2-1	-	CASSINNEQFF	TGTGCCAGTAGTATCAACAATGAGCAGTTCTTC
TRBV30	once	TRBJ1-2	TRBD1	CAWGQGWYGYTF	TGTGCCTGGGGACAGGGGTGGTATGGCTACACCTTC
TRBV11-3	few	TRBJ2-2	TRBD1	CASSLGTANTGELFF	TGTGCCAGCAGCCTCGGGACAGCGAACACCGGGGAGCTGTTTTTT
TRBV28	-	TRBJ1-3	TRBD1	CASSLDRGIGNTIYF	TGTGCCAGCAGTTTAGACAGGGGGATTGGAAACACCATATATTTT
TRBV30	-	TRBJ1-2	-	CALRGNYGYTF	TGTGCCTTACGGGGTAACTATGGCTACACCTTC
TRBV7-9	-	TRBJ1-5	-	CSSSLGSGLGNQPQHF	TGTTCCAGCAGCTTGGGCTCGGGACTTGGAAATCAGCCCCAGCATTTT
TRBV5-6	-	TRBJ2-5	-	CASSPRFGGETQYF	TGTGCCAGCAGCCCCCGGTTTGGCGGAGAGACCCAGTACTTC
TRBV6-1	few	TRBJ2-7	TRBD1	CASTSGTGGDEQYF	TGTGCCAGCACCTCCGGGACAGGGGGTGACGAGCAGTACTTC
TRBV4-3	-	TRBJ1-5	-	CASSLQGFGQPQHF	TGCGCCAGCAGCCTACAGGGCTTCGGCCAGCCCCAGCATTTT
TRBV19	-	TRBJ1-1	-	CASSSRGGGDTEAFF	TGTGCCAGTAGTTCCAGAGGAGGGGGGGACACTGAAGCTTTCTTT
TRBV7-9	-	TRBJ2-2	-	CASRELRDTGELFF	TGTGCCAGCAGAGAACTCCGGGACACCGGGGAGCTGTTTTTT
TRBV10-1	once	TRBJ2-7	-	CASSYKDRATSSYEQYF	TGCGCCAGCAGTTACAAGGACAGAGCTACAAGCTCCTACGAGCAGTACTTC
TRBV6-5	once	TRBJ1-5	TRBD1	CASRGQAQSNQPQHF	TGTGCCAGCAGGGGACAGGCCCAAAGCAATCAGCCCCAGCATTTT
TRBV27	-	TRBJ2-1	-	CASSSIGVNNEQFF	TGTGCCAGCAGTTCTATAGGGGTCAACAATGAGCAGTTCTTC
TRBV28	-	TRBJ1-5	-	CASSPLREGYSNQPQHF	TGTGCCAGCAGTCCACTGCGGGAGGGGTATAGCAATCAGCCCCAGCATTTT
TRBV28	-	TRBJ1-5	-	CASGSGRQPQHF	TGTGCCAGCGGATCGGGAAGGCAGCCCCAGCATTTT
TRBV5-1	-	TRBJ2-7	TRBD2	CASSKLGSGGANEQYF	TGCGCCAGCAGCAAGTTGGGGAGCGGGGGGGCCAACGAGCAGTACTTC
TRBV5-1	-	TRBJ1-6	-	CASSWGLSGNSPLHF	TGCGCCAGCAGCTGGGGACTATCGGGAAATTCACCCCTCCACTTT
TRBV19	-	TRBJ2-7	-	CASSATGREQYF	TGTGCCAGTAGTGCCACAGGGCGCGAGCAGTACTTC
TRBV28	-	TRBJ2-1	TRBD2	CASSLGGVQDNEQFF	TGTGCCAGCAGCCTGGGGGGGGTTCAAGACAATGAGCAGTTCTTC
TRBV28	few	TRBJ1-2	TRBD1	CASRRGQGGYGYTF	TGTGCCAGCAGACGGGGACAGGGGGGCTATGGCTACACCTTC
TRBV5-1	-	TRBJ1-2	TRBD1	CASSSETGKAYGYTF	TGCGCCAGCAGCTCCGAGACAGGGAAGGCCTATGGCTACACCTTC
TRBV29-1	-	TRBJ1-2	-	CSVGGGPTF	TGCAGCGTTGGGGGGGGGCCCACCTTC